The source of this T cell receptor beta chain is a study of CD8+ T cells in alopecia areata. Study-wide findings and caveats: Scalp sequencing also captures normal skin's resident alphabeta T cells. Normal scalp had lower clonality than lesional scalp, with alopecia totalis/universalis lesions showing this most strongly.

About this clone: Its antigen is not identified.

With 7 bases removed from V and 7 bases from J, the gap between germline ends came to 23 bases. CDR1 and CDR2 from the germline V gene are SQVTM and ANQGSEA. This CDR3 is 14 amino acids long. Patients with alopecia areata provided lesional scalp punch biopsies as well as peripheral blood. cDNA prepared by RNA extraction and subsequent reverse transcription served as the template for sequencing. Repertoires were generated with immunoSEQ multiplex PCR, while TCRdb's copy carries only in-frame clones and drops some. The table has over 150,000 clones, around 63% seen once. This chain uses TRBV29-1 with TRBJ2-7, with D tentatively TRBD1 (6 bases). This sequence was found in a human donor with alopecia areata. Specimen: CD4+ T cells sorted from blood, collected at week 0. CDR3 DNA: TGCAGCGCCATAGGGTCCGGGACGGGGACAGAGCAGTACTTC. Protein product: CSAIGSGTGTEQYF.